Following are 16 T cell receptor beta chains from one sample sequenced in a study of cytomegalovirus exposure and HLA in healthy donors. The PCR ran on 60 Vbeta and 13 Jbeta primers. TCRdb's table, derived via immunoSEQ multiplex PCR, lists solely in-frame clones and lacks some. Here the sample spans under 250,000 clones, roughly 88% being singletons. Sequenced input: PBMCs. The receptors originated from a boy between 2 and 10 years old in good health and CMV-seronegative.

V is TRBV4-1 and J is TRBJ2-3; a weak D match, TRBD2 (6 bases). The CDR3 is 15 residues long. V was pared by 0 bases and J by 4 bases, with 11 bases between. Germline V gene sequence: CDR1 MGHRA, CDR2 YSYEKL. The CDR3 spells CASSQDRELPDTQYF. As DNA, the CDR3 is TGCGCCAGCAGCCAAGATCGGGAGCTCCCAGATACGCAGTATTTT.

The CDR3 sequence: CASRGTGDTGELFF. The CDR3 DNA sequence: TGTGCCAGCAGGGGGACAGGTGACACCGGGGAGCTGTTTTTT. The V gene is TRBV25-1, the J gene TRBJ2-2; TRBD1 aligns across 8 bases. The V gene end was trimmed by 6 bases and the J gene end by 3 bases; junction bases not matched to a gene: 3. There are 14 residues in the CDR3. The germline V gene encodes CDR1 MGHDK and CDR2 SYGVNS.

This clone was found once. V is TRBV5-1 and J is TRBJ2-5; 7 positions match TRBD1. This CDR3 is 15 amino acids long. V was clipped by 5 bases and J by 2 bases; unmatched bases: 9. Germline V gives CDR1 SGHRS, CDR2 YFSETQ. CDR3: CASRDTGEIQETQYF. The CDR3 DNA reads as TGCGCCAGCAGAGATACAGGGGAAATACAAGAGACCCAGTACTTC.

The chain carries TRBV6-5 and TRBJ1-1, with D unresolved. Trimming took off 3 bases at V and 0 bases at J, with 11 bases between the two ends. Germline V gene lookup returns CDR1 MNHEY and CDR2 SVGAGI. The CDR3 spans 15 residues. The CDR3, as DNA: TGTGCCAGCAGTTATACCGGTCTAATGAACACTGAAGCTTTCTTT. As protein: CASSYTGLMNTEAFF.

This sequence joins TRBV2 and TRBJ2-1, with D possibly being TRBD2 (6 bases). CDR1 is SNHLY, CDR2 FYNNEI, per germline. V was shortened by 6 bases and J by 10 bases, with 16 bases between the two germline ends. This CDR3 is built from 13 residues. As DNA, the CDR3 is TGTGCCAGCAGGACGGGACTCTCGAGGGAGCAGTTCTTC. This translates into CASRTGLSREQFF.

The J gene is TRBJ1-2, the V gene TRBV19, with TRBD1 as a possible D gene (5 bases). V shed 3 bases and J shed 0 bases, with 8 bases lying between them. The CDR3 is 14 residues long. CDR1 and CDR2 (germline): LNHDA, SQIVND (reference sequence). The DNA of the CDR3 is TGTGCCAGTAGTATCAGGGTCTCTAACTATGGCTACACCTTC. Translating gives CASSIRVSNYGYTF.

Turning to this clone: Different DNA sequences within this sample yield the same CDR3. This chain links TRBV15 with TRBJ2-7, with D unclear. CDR3 length: 13 amino acids. Between the trimmed V and J ends, which lost 0 bases and 1 base, there was a span of 4 bases. Germline lookup yields CDR1 LNHNV and CDR2 YYDKDF (reference sequence). The CDR3 sequence is CATSRDLSYEQYF. CDR3 DNA: TGTGCCACCAGCAGAGATCTATCCTACGAGCAGTACTTC.

The chain combines TRBV7-9 with TRBJ2-5; D gene ambiguous. This CDR3 contains 15 residues. V was pared by 5 bases and J by 1 base, with 14 bases between. Germline V gene data show CDR1 as SEHNR and CDR2 as FQNEAQ (reference sequence). In DNA, the CDR3 is TGTGCCAGCAGCCGAAGACTTGGTACCCAAGAGACCCAGTACTTC. Translated: CASSRRLGTQETQYF.

This clone was observed a few times. This sequence joins TRBV6-5 and TRBJ1-4; no clear D gene. Germline V CDR1 and CDR2: MNHEY, SVGAGI. The CDR3 spans 13 residues. With 6 bases removed from V and 3 bases from J, the gap between germline ends came to 8 bases. The CDR3 DNA sequence: TGTGCCAGCAGCCCCTACCCTAATGAAAAACTGTTTTTT. It yields the protein CASSPYPNEKLFF.

The chain couples TRBV29-1 to TRBJ1-2; perhaps TRBD1 as D (5 bases). The CDR3 length is 14 residues. Trimming pared 0 bases from V and 3 bases from J, leaving 11 bases between. Germline V gives CDR1 SQVTM, CDR2 ANQGSEA. Written as DNA, the CDR3 is TGCAGCGTTGAAGAGGGCAGGGAGGACTATGGCTACACCTTC. It is translated as CSVEEGREDYGYTF. Supplemented by reference TRBV29-1 and TRBJ1-2, the full variable domain reads SAVISQKPSRDICQRGTSLTIQCQVDSQVTMMFWYRQQPGQSLTLIATANQGSEATYESGFVIDKFPISRPNLTFSTLTVSNMSPEDSSIYLCSVEEGREDYGYTFGSGTRLTVV.

V and J are TRBV30 and TRBJ1-5; the D is unclear. The CDR3 totals 13 residues. Germline V CDR1 and CDR2: GTSNPN, SVGIG (reference sequence). Trimming removed 0 bases from V and 3 bases from J, with 6 bases in between. CDR3 loop: CAWSVSYNQPQHF. In DNA form, the CDR3 reads TGTGCCTGGAGTGTCTCCTACAATCAGCCCCAGCATTTT.

This rearrangement joins TRBV7-9 to TRBJ2-7, with 8 positions matching TRBD1. The J segment lost 0 bases and the V segment lost 4 bases, leaving 8 bases of the junction unmatched. The length of the CDR3 is 16 residues. Germline V gives CDR1 SEHNR, CDR2 FQNEAQ (reference sequence). Here the CDR3 DNA reads TGTGCCAGCAGCTCGGGGACAGGACCCACCTCCTACGAGCAGTACTTC. It translates to CASSSGTGPTSYEQYF.

This clone was recorded a few times. J is TRBJ2-1 and V is TRBV6-1; D is unresolved. Germline assignment: CDR1 MNHNS and CDR2 SASEGT. The length of the CDR3 is 14 residues. The V gene lost 5 bases and the J gene lost 8 bases, with 16 bases spanning the gap. CDR3 nucleotide sequence: TGTGCCAGCAGTACCATCCTACTTGGTGATGAGCAGTTCTTC. This sequence encodes CASSTILLGDEQFF.

CDR3 DNA sequence: TGTGCCAGCAGCATGGTACCGGGACTCCATAGCAATCAGCCCCAGCATTTT. This codes for CASSMVPGLHSNQPQHF. The chain carries TRBV21-1 and TRBJ1-5. TRBV21-1 is designated a pseudogene. The CDR3 length is 17 residues.

The chain joins TRBV5-8 to TRBJ2-5; D is perhaps TRBD2 (5 bases). The germline CDR1 and CDR2 sequences are SGHTS and YDEGEE. Trimming stripped 0 bases from V and 4 bases from J, with 7 bases between. The CDR3 consists of 13 residues. The DNA for the CDR3 is TGTGCCAGCAGCTTGGCGGGGAGAGAGACCCAGTACTTC. Its translation: CASSLAGRETQYF.

The chain has TRBV14 and TRBJ2-1; D not certain. The V end was cut by 3 bases, the J end by 5 bases, with 5 bases between. Germline assignment: CDR1 SGHDN and CDR2 FVKESK. This CDR3 comprises 12 residues. In DNA form, the CDR3 reads TGTGCCAGCAGCCACTATCACAATGAGCAGTTCTTC. It is translated as CASSHYHNEQFF. The variable domain in full, completed from reference TRBV14 and TRBJ2-1, reads EAGVTQFPSHSVIEKGQTVTLRCDPISGHDNLYWYRRVMGKEIKFLLHFVKESKQDESGMPNNRFLAERTGGTYSTLKVQPAELEDSGVYFCASSHYHNEQFFGPGTRLTVL.